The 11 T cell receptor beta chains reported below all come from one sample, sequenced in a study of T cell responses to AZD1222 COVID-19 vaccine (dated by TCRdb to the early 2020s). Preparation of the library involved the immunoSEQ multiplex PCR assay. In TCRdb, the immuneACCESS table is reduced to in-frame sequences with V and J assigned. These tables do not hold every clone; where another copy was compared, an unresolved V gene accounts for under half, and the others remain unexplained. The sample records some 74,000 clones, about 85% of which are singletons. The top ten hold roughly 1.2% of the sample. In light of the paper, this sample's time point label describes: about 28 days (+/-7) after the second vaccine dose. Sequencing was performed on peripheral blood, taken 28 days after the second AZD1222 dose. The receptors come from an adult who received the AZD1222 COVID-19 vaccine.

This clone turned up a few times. Written as DNA, the CDR3 is TGTGCCAGCAGCCCCCAAGTGGACGGGAACACCATATATTTT. Its protein product is CASSPQVDGNTIYF. V and J are TRBV11-2 and TRBJ1-3; D gene unclear. Germline lookup yields CDR1 SGHAT and CDR2 FQNNGV. The germline V and J ends were trimmed by 5 bases and 7 bases, with 15 bases remaining between them. The CDR3 runs to 14 residues.

CDR3 bases: TGTGCCAGCAGTGAAGGGACAACGGTCAAAAACATTCAGTACTTC. Its translation is CASSEGTTVKNIQYF. The chain employs TRBV6-1 and TRBJ2-4; possible D gene TRBD1, 5 bases. Trimming left V 1 base short and J 3 bases short, with 10 bases between. Germline CDR1 MNHNS, CDR2 SASEGT. The CDR3 has 15 amino acids.

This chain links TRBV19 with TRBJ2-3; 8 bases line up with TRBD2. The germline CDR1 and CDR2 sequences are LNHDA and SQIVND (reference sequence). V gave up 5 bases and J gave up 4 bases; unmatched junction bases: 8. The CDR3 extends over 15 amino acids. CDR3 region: CASSGAGVEADTQYF. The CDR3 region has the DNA TGTGCCAGTAGTGGAGCGGGAGTTGAGGCAGATACGCAGTATTTT. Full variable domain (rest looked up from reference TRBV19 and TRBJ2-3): DGGITQSPKYLFRKEGQNVTLSCEQNLNHDAMYWYRQDPGQGLRLIYYSQIVNDFQKGDIAEGYSVSREKKESFPLTVTSAQKNPTAFYLCASSGAGVEADTQYFGPGTRLTVL.

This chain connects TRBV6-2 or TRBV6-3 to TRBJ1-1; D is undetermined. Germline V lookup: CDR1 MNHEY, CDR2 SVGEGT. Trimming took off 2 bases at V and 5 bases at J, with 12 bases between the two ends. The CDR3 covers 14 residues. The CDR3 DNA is TGTGCCAGCAGTTACCAGGTTACGGGGACTGAAGCTTTCTTT. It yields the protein CASSYQVTGTEAFF.

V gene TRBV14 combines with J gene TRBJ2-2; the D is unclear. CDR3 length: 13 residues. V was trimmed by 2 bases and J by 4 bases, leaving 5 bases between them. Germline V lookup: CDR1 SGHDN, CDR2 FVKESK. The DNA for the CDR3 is TGTGCCAGCAGCCAACTCATCACCGGGGAGCTGTTTTTT. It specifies CASSQLITGELFF.

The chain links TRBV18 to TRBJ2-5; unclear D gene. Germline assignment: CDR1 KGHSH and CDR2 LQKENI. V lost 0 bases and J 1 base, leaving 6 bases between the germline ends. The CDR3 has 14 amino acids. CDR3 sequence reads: CASSPPRPQETQYF. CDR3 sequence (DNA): TGTGCCAGCTCACCACCGAGACCCCAAGAGACCCAGTACTTC. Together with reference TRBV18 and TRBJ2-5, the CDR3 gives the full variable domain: NAGVMQNPRHLVRRRGQEARLRCSPMKGHSHVYWYRQLPEEGLKFMVYLQKENIIDESGMPKERFSAEFPKEGPSILRIQQVVRGDSAAYFCASSPPRPQETQYFGPGTRLLVL.

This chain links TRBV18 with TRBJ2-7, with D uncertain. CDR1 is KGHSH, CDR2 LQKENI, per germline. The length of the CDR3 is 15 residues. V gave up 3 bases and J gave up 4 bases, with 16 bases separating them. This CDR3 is CASSPLGDSIYEQYF. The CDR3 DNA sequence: TGTGCCAGCTCACCTTTGGGCGACTCGATTTACGAGCAGTACTTC.

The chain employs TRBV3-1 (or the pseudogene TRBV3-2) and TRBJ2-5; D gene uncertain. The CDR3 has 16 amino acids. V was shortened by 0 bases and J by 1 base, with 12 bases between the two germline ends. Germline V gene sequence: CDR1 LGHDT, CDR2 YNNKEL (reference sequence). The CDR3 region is CASSQESLGTQETQYF. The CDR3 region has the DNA TGTGCCAGCAGCCAAGAGAGTCTTGGTACCCAAGAGACCCAGTACTTC.

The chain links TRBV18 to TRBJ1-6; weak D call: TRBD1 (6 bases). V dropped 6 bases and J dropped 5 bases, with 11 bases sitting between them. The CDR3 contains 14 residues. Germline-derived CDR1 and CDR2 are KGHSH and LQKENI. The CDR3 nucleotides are TGTGCCAGCTCCCGGGACACACATAATTCACCCCTCCACTTT. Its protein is CASSRDTHNSPLHF.

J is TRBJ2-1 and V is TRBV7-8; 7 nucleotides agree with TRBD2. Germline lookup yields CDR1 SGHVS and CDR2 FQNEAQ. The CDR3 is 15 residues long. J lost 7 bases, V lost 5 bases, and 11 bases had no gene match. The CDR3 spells CASSTRGRAVNEQFF. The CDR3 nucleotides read TGTGCCAGCAGCACCCGAGGGAGGGCGGTTAATGAGCAGTTCTTC.

The CDR3, as DNA: TGTGCCAGCAGCCCCTGGACAGGGGACAAAAACATTCAGTACTTC. Translating it yields CASSPWTGDKNIQYF. The chain links TRBV7-6 to TRBJ2-4, with TRBD1 matching over 9 bases. The CDR3 extends over 15 amino acids. The germline V gene has CDR1 SGHVS and CDR2 FNYEAQ. V gave up 5 bases and J gave up 3 bases; unmatched junction bases: 5.